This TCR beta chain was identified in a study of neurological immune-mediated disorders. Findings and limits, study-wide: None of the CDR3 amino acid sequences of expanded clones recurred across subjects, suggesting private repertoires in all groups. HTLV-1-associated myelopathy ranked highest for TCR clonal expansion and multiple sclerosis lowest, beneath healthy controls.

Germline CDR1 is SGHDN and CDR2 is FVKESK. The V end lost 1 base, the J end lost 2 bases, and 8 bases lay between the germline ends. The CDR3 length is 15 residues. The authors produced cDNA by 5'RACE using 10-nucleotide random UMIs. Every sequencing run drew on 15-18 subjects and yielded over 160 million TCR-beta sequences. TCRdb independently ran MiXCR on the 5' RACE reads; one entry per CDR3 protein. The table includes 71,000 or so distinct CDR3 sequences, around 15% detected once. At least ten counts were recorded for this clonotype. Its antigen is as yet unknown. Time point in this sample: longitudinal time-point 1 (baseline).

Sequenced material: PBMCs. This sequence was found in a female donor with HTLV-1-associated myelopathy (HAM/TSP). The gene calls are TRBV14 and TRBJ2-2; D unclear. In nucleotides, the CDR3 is TGTGCCAGCAGCCAAGGACCCTTTAACACCGGGGAGCTGTTTTTT. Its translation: CASSQGPFNTGELFF.